This TCR beta chain came from a study of T-cell memory formation after mild COVID-19. Turning to the study itself: TCR clustering was largely donor specific.

TCRdb ran MiXCR on the 5' RACE reads and lists one entry per CDR3 protein. There are 550,000 to 600,000 distinct CDR3 sequences in the sample; around 16% occur only once, and around 8.1% lies in the top ten. Comment on this clonotype: The antigen remains unidentified.

Study-wide results and caveats: Clones shrinking between day 15 and 85 showed a balanced CD4/CD8 split, and those that grew later tilted toward CD4+.

The CDR3 has 19 amino acids. Germline CDR1 and CDR2: SGHAT and FQNNGV. The germline V and J ends were trimmed by 5 bases and 0 bases, with 26 bases remaining between them. The V gene is TRBV11-2, the J gene TRBJ2-7, with D tentatively TRBD1 or TRBD2 (6 bases each). The sample consisted of PBMCs or a T cell subset sorted from them (not recorded which). This sequence was found in an adult woman who had mild COVID-19 (a few samples of this study predate the infection). Cell type and time point are not known. The CDR3 sequence: CASSTPGGQNTRSSYEQYF. The CDR3 DNA is TGTGCCAGCAGCACTCCCGGGGGCCAAAACACTAGGAGCTCCTACGAGCAGTACTTC.